This T cell receptor beta chain came from a study of cytomegalovirus exposure and HLA in healthy donors. In the case of this clone: Its antigen is unknown.

The study, taken as a whole, reports: The investigators catalogued 150 to 200 TCR beta chains as cytomegalovirus-associated. Roughly uniform depth of sequencing across donors was assumed in presence/absence analyses. There were several of the most significant clusters that appeared linked to common viral pathogens in a later analysis. HLA alleles showed associations with fewer than 20,000 TCR beta sequences in a later analysis, at a 0.05 false discovery rate.

This PCR relied on a set of 60 Vbeta primers and 13 Jbeta primers. Libraries were prepared by immunoSEQ multiplex PCR; TCRdb keeps only in-frame clonotypes and omits some of them. This sample has around 120,000 clones, with around 75% found just once. The sequenced sample consisted of PBMCs. The receptor's source is a woman aged 45 to 65 in good health and CMV-seropositive.

Written as DNA, the CDR3 is TGTGCCTTGGACAGGAGGGGGAACACTGAAGCTTTCTTT. Residues: CALDRRGNTEAFF. The J gene is TRBJ1-1, the V gene TRBV30; TRBD1 matches at 7 bases. CDR3 size: 13 residues. The germline gives CDR1 GTSNPN, CDR2 SVGIG (reference sequence). V trimming: 7 bases; J trimming: 1 base; junction bases outside the gene matches: 6.